The TCR beta chain described here comes from a study of human T cells and chemical hapten exposure. The wider study: Weekly diphenylcyclopropenone doses were given to patients' scalps across the roughly 25-week study. Study results and caveats: The presence of alopecia in the donors means their immune response may differ from healthy people's.

For the library, individual cDNA molecules each received unique molecular identifiers. TCRdb re-called the RACE reads with MiXCR, one entry per CDR3 protein. The sample gives roughly 380,000 distinct CDR3 sequences, 4% to 6% of which show up once; 2.5% to 3% is in the top ten. This clonotype was picked up many times. Its target is unknown. The V end lost 7 bases, the J end lost 3 bases, and 10 bases lay between the germline ends. Germline V gene lookup returns CDR1 MNHNS and CDR2 SASEGT. This CDR3 has 12 amino acids. The time point here: pre-sensitization, week 0. The treatment was: therapeutic diphenylcyclopropenone sensitization with weekly scalp DPC.

The sequence came from a woman aged 50 to 60 with alopecia areata. Some clones in this sample may be carry-over from other donors' samples. The rearrangement joins TRBV6-1 to TRBJ2-7, with D perhaps matching TRBD2 (6 bases). The sample here was whole blood, taken in connection with sensitization to the hapten diphenylcyclopropenone (DPC). DNA for the CDR3: TGTGCCAGCATCTCCGGGGGCTACGAGCAGTACTTC. Its protein is CASISGGYEQYF.